This T cell receptor beta chain came from a study of blood T cell repertoires in COVID-19. The CDR3 consists of 11 residues. V lost 4 bases to trimming and J lost 11 bases, with 10 bases between them. Germline V gene lookup returns CDR1 SGHTS and CDR2 YDEGEE. Repertoires were generated with immunoSEQ multiplex PCR, while TCRdb's copy carries only in-frame clones and drops some. The sample includes a few hundred thousand clones, about 84% of them seen just once. The sequence came from a woman aged 35 to 49 with acute COVID-19. V and J are TRBV5-8 and TRBJ1-5; the D is unclear. Source material: PBMCs or T cells enriched from blood (not recorded which). In nucleotides, the CDR3 is TGTGCCAGCAGCGGGCTTTTGGCCCAGCATTTT. Amino acid sequence: CASSGLLAQHF.